This entry lists 18 T cell receptor beta chains sequenced from one sample in a study of shared clonotypes between healthy human individuals. Sequenced by immunoSEQ multiplex PCR; TCRdb stores in-frame clones only, minus some. The data show about 2.3 million clones, approximately 90% seen once. The sequenced sample consisted of naive CD4+ T cells from PBMCs. The subset here: CD45RA+ positively selected. Receptors originate from a man in his late teens or twenties in good health. Some clones in this sample may be carry-over from other donors' samples.

The J gene is TRBJ2-7, the V gene TRBV27, with 15 bases matching TRBD2. The ends lost 2 bases at V and 6 bases at J; junction bases unmatched: 5. CDR1 and CDR2 from the germline V gene are MNHEY and SMNVEV (reference sequence). This CDR3 is 16 amino acids long. The CDR3 is CASSLAGTSGRSEQYF. The CDR3 DNA is TGTGCCAGCAGTTTAGCGGGGACTAGCGGGAGGAGCGAGCAGTACTTC.

The rearrangement links TRBV27 to TRBJ1-2, with 7 bases that match TRBD1. Per germline, CDR1 MNHEY and CDR2 SMNVEV (reference sequence). This CDR3 region has 13 residues. V dropped 7 bases and J dropped 4; count of bases not matched to a gene: 6. CDR3 coding DNA: TGTGCCAGCACGGGGAACAGGGGCTATGGCTACACCTTC. Protein sequence: CASTGNRGYGYTF.

The chain carries TRBV18 and TRBJ2-1; D remains ambiguous. Trimming shortened V by 2 bases and J by 9 bases, and 17 bases separated the two germline ends. Per germline, CDR1 KGHSH and CDR2 LQKENI. The CDR3 extends over 15 amino acids. The CDR3 reads CASSPILGGSPEQFF. CDR3 DNA: TGTGCCAGCTCACCAATCTTAGGCGGATCTCCTGAGCAGTTCTTC.

This chain uses TRBV28 with TRBJ1-5; D possibly corresponds to TRBD1 (5 bases). Trimming removed 5 bases at V and 3 bases at J, with 11 bases between. Germline V gene lookup returns CDR1 MDHEN and CDR2 SYDVKM. This CDR3 spans 14 amino acids. As DNA, the CDR3 is TGTGCCAGCAGTCTCGGGACCCCCAATCAGCCCCAGCATTTT. Translated, it gives CASSLGTPNQPQHF. Complete variable domain (other parts from reference TRBV28 and TRBJ1-5): DVKVTQSSRYLVKRTGEKVFLECVQDMDHENMFWYRQDPGLGLRLIYFSYDVKMKEKGDIPEGYSVSREKKERFSLILESASTNQTSMYLCASSLGTPNQPQHFGDGTRLSIL.

This chain joins TRBV4-1 and TRBJ2-5; TRBD2 is a possible D gene (5 bases). Germline V CDR1 and CDR2: MGHRA, YSYEKL. The V end lost 4 bases, the J end lost 4 bases, and 19 bases lay between the germline ends. CDR3 length equals 16 residues. The CDR3, as DNA: TGCGCCAGCAGCCTAACTCAGGTCCAGGAGGCAGAGACCCAGTACTTC. Translated, it gives CASSLTQVQEAETQYF.

The CDR3 coding sequence is TGTGCCAGCAGTAAGCCCCTAGCGGGAGTCAATGAGCAGTTCTTC. Encoded protein: CASSKPLAGVNEQFF. The J gene is TRBJ2-1, the V gene TRBV27, with 10 bases lining up with TRBD2. Germline V gives CDR1 MNHEY, CDR2 SMNVEV (reference sequence). The CDR3 runs to 15 residues. The V segment lost 5 bases and the J segment 6 bases; nucleotides outside the gene matches: 7.

This clone came up a few times. The rearrangement uses TRBV30 and TRBJ1-1, with 7 positions matching TRBD1. V shed 2 bases and J 3 bases; nucleotides not matched to a gene: 9. Germline assignment: CDR1 GTSNPN and CDR2 SVGIG (reference sequence). The CDR3 sequence is 15 residues long. The CDR3 region is CAWSRLTGPYTEAFF. CDR3 nucleotides: TGTGCCTGGAGTCGACTGACAGGGCCCTACACTGAAGCTTTCTTT.

This chain uses TRBV7-8 with TRBJ2-7; no clear D gene. With 2 bases removed from V and 2 bases from J, the gap between germline ends came to 10 bases. The CDR3 covers 14 residues. Per the germline V gene, CDR1 is SGHVS and CDR2 is FQNEAQ. The CDR3 coding sequence is TGTGCCAGCAGCTTAAGCCGGGTTACCTACGAGCAGTACTTC. It specifies CASSLSRVTYEQYF. Looking up the rest from reference TRBV7-8 and TRBJ2-7 gives the full variable domain: GAGVSQSPRYKVAKRGQDVALRCDPISGHVSLFWYQQALGQGPEFLTYFQNEAQLDKSGLPSDRFFAERPEGSVSTLKIQRTQQEDSAVYLCASSLSRVTYEQYFGPGTRLTVT.

A few counts support this clone. The CDR3 is CAGRTSGNTIYF. In DNA, the CDR3 is TGTGCCGGGCGTACCTCTGGAAACACCATATATTTT. The J gene is TRBJ1-3, the V gene TRBV30; D remains ambiguous. This CDR3 contains 12 residues. Trimming cost V 8 bases and J 0 bases, with 8 bases left between them. CDR1 and CDR2 (germline): GTSNPN, SVGIG (reference sequence).

The V and J genes are TRBV4-1 and TRBJ2-1; 9 bases agree with TRBD2. The V gene's germline CDR1 is MGHRA and CDR2 YSYEKL. CDR3 length: 20 residues. J lost 4 bases, V lost 0 bases, and 16 bases had no gene match. The CDR3 nucleotides read TGCGCCAGCAGCCAAGATGCCAGCGGGAGGTTCTCACTACCATACAATGAGCAGTTCTTC. Residues: CASSQDASGRFSLPYNEQFF.

This rearrangement joins TRBV6-5 to TRBJ2-5; a possible D gene is TRBD1 (6 bases). This CDR3 is built from 15 residues. The germline V and J ends were trimmed by 2 bases and 5 bases, with 15 bases remaining between them. From germline, CDR1 is MNHEY and CDR2 SVGAGI. CDR3 loop: CASSYMGARVETQYF. DNA for the CDR3: TGTGCCAGCAGTTACATGGGGGCGCGTGTTGAGACCCAGTACTTC.

V usage is TRBV28 and J usage is TRBJ1-1; maybe TRBD1 (6 bases). Trimming cost V 6 bases and J 4 bases, with 9 bases left between them. The CDR3 is 12 residues long. From germline, CDR1 is MDHEN and CDR2 SYDVKM. The DNA for the CDR3 is TGTGCCAGCAGAACAGGGCTCACTGAAGCTTTCTTT. It yields the protein CASRTGLTEAFF.

This sequence joins TRBV5-4 and TRBJ1-4, with TRBD1 identical over 8 bases. The CDR3 contains 17 residues. The V and J ends lost 0 bases and 0 bases, in that order; junction bases with no gene match: 4. Germline CDR1 reads SGHNT; CDR2 reads YYREEE (reference sequence). CDR3 nucleotide sequence: TGTGCCAGCAGCTTGGGTACAGGGGGTCCAACTAATGAAAAACTGTTTTTT. It codes for CASSLGTGGPTNEKLFF. The full variable domain, in which reference TRBV5-4 and TRBJ1-4 provide the parts outside the CDR3, is ETGVTQSPTHLIKTRGQQVTLRCSSQSGHNTVSWYQQALGQGPQFIFQYYREEENGRGNFPPRFSGLQFPNYSSELNVNALELDDSALYLCASSLGTGGPTNEKLFFGSGTQLSVL.

V usage is TRBV5-8 and J usage is TRBJ1-4; D may be TRBD1 (6 bases). Trimming took off 7 bases at V and 4 bases at J, with 14 bases between the two ends. The CDR3 totals 14 residues. Germline-derived CDR1 and CDR2 are SGHTS and YDEGEE. The CDR3 DNA sequence: TGTGCCAGCGGCACCGGACAGATTAATGAAAAACTGTTTTTT. Protein: CASGTGQINEKLFF.

The chain couples TRBV4-3 to TRBJ1-2, with D perhaps TRBD1 (5 bases). The CDR3 runs to 15 residues. Germline values: CDR1 LGHNA, CDR2 YSLEER. V was cut by 1 base and J by 6 bases, with 15 bases left in between. The CDR3 sequence is CASSQGTYGAHGYTF. CDR3 DNA sequence: TGCGCCAGCAGCCAAGGCACGTACGGGGCCCATGGCTACACCTTC.

The genes are TRBV5-4 and TRBJ1-3; D remains unclear. The CDR3 consists of 11 residues. Looked up from germline, CDR1 is SGHNT and CDR2 is YYREEE (reference sequence). The germline V and J ends were trimmed by 4 bases and 3 bases, with 2 bases remaining between them. The CDR3 here is CASSVGNTIYF. CDR3 DNA sequence: TGTGCCAGCAGCGTTGGAAACACCATATATTTT.

The chain combines TRBV28 with TRBJ1-4, with TRBD1 matching 9 bases. Germline values: CDR1 MDHEN, CDR2 SYDVKM. The ends lost 8 bases at V and 5 bases at J; junction bases unmatched: 9. The CDR3 is made up of 15 amino acids. The CDR3 DNA reads as TGTGCCAGCTCCCTCGGCGGACAGGGGAATGAAAAACTGTTTTTT. The encoded protein is CASSLGGQGNEKLFF.

A note on this clone: At the DNA level, this CDR3 is encoded by other sequences in the same sample as well. The chain recombines TRBV5-4 with TRBJ2-2, with D uncertain. Germline CDR1 reads SGHNT; CDR2 reads YYREEE (reference sequence). Trimming removed 0 bases from V and 0 bases from J, with 6 bases in between. The CDR3 consists of 15 residues. CDR3 sequence (DNA): TGTGCCAGCAGCTTGGCTCTAGCGAACACCGGGGAGCTGTTTTTT. Protein product: CASSLALANTGELFF.